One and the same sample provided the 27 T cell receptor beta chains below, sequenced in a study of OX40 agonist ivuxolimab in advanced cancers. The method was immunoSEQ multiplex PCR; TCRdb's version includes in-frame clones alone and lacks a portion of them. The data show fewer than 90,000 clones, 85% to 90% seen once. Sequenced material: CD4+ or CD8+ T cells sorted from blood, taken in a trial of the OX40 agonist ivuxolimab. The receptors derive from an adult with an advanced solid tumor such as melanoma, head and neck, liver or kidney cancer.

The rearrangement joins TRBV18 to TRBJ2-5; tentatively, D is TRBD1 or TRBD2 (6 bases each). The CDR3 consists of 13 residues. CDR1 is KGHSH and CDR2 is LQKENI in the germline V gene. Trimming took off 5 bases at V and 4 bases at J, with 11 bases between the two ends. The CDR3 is CASSGGLGETQYF. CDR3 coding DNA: TGTGCCAGCTCAGGGGGGCTAGGAGAGACCCAGTACTTC. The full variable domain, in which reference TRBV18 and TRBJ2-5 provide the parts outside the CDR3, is NAGVMQNPRHLVRRRGQEARLRCSPMKGHSHVYWYRQLPEEGLKFMVYLQKENIIDESGMPKERFSAEFPKEGPSILRIQQVVRGDSAAYFCASSGGLGETQYFGPGTRLLVL.

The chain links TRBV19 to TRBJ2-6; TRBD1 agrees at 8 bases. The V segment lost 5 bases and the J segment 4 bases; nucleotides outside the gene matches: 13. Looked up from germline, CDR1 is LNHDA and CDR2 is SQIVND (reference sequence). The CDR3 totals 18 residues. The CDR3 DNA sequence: TGTGCCAGTAGTCTTAGGACAGGGATTTTAGGGGGGGCCAACGTCCTGACTTTC. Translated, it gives CASSLRTGILGGANVLTF.

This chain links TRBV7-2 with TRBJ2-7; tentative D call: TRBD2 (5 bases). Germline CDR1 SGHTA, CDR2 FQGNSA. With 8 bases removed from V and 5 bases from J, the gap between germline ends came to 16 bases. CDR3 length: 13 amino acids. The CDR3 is CASQARGTHEQYF. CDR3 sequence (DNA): TGTGCCAGCCAAGCCCGGGGAACCCACGAGCAGTACTTC.

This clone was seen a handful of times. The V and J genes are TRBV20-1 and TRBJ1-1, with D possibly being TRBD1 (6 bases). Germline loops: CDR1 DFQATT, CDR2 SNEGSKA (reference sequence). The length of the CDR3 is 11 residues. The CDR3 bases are TGCGGACAGCTGGCAAACACTGAAGCTTTCTTT. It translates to CGQLANTEAFF.

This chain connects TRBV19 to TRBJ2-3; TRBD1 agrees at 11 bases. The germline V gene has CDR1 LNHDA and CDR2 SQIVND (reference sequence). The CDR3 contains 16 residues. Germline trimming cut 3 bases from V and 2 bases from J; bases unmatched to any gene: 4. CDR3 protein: CASSMGTGGITDTQYF. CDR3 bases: TGTGCCAGTAGTATGGGGACAGGGGGGATCACAGATACGCAGTATTTT.

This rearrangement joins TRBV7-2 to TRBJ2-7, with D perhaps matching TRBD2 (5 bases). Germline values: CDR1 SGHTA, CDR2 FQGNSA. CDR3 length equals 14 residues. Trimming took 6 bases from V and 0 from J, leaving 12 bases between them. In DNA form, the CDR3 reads TGTGCCAGCAGACTGTTCCGGGGCTCCTACGAGCAGTACTTC. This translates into CASRLFRGSYEQYF.

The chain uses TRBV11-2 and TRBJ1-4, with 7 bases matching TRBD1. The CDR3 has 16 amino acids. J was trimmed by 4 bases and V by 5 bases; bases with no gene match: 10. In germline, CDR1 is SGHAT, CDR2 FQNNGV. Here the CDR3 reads CASSRPGQSLNEKLFF. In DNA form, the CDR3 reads TGTGCCAGCAGCCGACCGGGACAGAGCCTTAATGAAAAACTGTTTTTT. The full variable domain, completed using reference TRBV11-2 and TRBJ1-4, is EAGVAQSPRYKIIEKRQSVAFWCNPISGHATLYWYQQILGQGPKLLIQFQNNGVVDDSQLPKDRFSAERLKGVDSTLKIQPAKLEDSAVYLCASSRPGQSLNEKLFFGSGTQLSVL.

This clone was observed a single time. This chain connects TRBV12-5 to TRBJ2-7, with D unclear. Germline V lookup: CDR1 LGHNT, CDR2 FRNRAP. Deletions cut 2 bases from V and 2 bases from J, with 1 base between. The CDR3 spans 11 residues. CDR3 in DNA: TGTGCTAGTGGTTTGACCTACGAGCAGTACTTC. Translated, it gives CASGLTYEQYF.

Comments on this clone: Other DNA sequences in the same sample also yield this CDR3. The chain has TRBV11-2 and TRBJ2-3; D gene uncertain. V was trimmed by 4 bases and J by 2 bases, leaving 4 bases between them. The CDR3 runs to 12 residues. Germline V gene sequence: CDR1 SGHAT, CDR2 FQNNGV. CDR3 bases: TGTGCCAGCAGCTCTAACACAGATACGCAGTATTTT. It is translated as CASSSNTDTQYF.

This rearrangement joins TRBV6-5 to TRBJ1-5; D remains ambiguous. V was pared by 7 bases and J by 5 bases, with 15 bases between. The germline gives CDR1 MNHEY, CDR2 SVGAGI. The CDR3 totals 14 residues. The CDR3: CASTTRMGDQPQHF. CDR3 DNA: TGTGCCAGCACAACGAGAATGGGTGATCAGCCCCAGCATTTT.

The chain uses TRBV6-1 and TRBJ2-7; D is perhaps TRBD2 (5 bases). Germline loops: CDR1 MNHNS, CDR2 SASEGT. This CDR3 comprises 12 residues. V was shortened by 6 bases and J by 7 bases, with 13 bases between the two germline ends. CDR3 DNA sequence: TGTGCCAGCAGCCCCTCCTGGAGGGAGCAGTACTTC. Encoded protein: CASSPSWREQYF.

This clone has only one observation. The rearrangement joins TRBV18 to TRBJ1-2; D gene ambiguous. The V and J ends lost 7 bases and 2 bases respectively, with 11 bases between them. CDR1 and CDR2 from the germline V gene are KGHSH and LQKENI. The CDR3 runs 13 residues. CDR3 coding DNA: TGTGCCAGCTACCGCGACGGCAACTATGGCTACACCTTC. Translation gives CASYRDGNYGYTF.

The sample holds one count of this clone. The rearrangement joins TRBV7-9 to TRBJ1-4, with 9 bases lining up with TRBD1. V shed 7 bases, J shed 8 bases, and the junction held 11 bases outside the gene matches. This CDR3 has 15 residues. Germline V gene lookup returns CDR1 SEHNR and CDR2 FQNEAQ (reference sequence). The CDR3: CASNYDRTGDEKLFF. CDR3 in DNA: TGTGCCAGCAATTACGACAGGACAGGGGACGAAAAACTGTTTTTT. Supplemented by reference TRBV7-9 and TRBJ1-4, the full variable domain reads DTGVSQNPRHKITKRGQNVTFRCDPISEHNRLYWYRQTLGQGPEFLTYFQNEAQLEKSRLLSDRFSAERPKGSFSTLEIQRTEQGDSAMYLCASNYDRTGDEKLFFGSGTQLSVL.

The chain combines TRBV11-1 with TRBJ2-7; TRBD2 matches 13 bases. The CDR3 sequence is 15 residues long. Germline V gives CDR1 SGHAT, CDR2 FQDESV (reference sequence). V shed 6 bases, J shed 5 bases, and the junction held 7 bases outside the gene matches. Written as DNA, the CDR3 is TGTGCCAGCAGACCTGGACTAGCGGGAGACCACGAGCAGTACTTC. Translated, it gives CASRPGLAGDHEQYF.

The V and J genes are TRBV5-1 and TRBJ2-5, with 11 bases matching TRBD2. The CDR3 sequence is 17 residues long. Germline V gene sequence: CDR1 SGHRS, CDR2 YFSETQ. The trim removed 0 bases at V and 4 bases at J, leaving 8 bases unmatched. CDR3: CASSLALALAGAETQYF. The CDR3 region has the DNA TGCGCCAGCAGCTTGGCCCTTGCACTAGCGGGAGCAGAGACCCAGTACTTC.

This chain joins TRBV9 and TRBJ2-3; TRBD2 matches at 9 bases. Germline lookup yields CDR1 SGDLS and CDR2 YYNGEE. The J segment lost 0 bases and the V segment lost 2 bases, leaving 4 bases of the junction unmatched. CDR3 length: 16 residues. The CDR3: CASSVLAGKSTDTQYF. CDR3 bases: TGTGCCAGCAGCGTGCTAGCGGGGAAGAGCACAGATACGCAGTATTTT.

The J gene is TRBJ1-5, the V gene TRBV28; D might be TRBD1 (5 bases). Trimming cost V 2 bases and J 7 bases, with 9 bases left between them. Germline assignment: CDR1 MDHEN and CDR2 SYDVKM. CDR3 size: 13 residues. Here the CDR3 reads CASSLRGAQPQHF. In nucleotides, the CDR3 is TGTGCCAGCAGTTTAAGGGGTGCACAGCCCCAGCATTTT.

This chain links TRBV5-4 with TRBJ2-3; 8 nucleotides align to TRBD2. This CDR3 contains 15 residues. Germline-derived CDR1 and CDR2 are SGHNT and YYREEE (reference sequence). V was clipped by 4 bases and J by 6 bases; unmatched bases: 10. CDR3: CASSLRTSPGDTQYF. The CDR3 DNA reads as TGTGCCAGCAGCCTGCGGACTAGCCCGGGGGATACGCAGTATTTT. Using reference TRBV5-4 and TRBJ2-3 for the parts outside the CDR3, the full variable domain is ETGVTQSPTHLIKTRGQQVTLRCSSQSGHNTVSWYQQALGQGPQFIFQYYREEENGRGNFPPRFSGLQFPNYSSELNVNALELDDSALYLCASSLRTSPGDTQYFGPGTRLTVL.

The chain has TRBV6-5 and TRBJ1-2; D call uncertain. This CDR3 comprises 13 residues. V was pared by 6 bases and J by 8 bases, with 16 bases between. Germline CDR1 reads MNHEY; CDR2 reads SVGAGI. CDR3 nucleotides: TGTGCCAGCAGCTCGGGAGTCTGGGAAGGCTACACCTTC. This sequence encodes CASSSGVWEGYTF.

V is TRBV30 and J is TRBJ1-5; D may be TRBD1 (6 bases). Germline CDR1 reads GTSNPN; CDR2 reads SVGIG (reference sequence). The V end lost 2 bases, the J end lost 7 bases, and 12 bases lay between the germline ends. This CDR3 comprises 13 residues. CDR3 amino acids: CAWSKTGSQPQHF. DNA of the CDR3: TGTGCCTGGAGTAAAACAGGGTCCCAGCCCCAGCATTTT.

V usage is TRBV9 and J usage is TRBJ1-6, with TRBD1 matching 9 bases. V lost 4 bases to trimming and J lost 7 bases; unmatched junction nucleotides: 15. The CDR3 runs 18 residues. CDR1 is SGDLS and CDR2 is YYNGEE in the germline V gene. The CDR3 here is CASSTSPDRGGGNSPLHF. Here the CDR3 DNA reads TGTGCCAGCAGCACATCACCGGACAGGGGAGGCGGGAATTCACCCCTCCACTTT. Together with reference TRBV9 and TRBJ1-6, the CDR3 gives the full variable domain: DSGVTQTPKHLITATGQRVTLRCSPRSGDLSVYWYQQSLDQGLQFLIQYYNGEERAKGNILERFSAQQFPDLHSELNLSSLELGDSALYFCASSTSPDRGGGNSPLHFGNGTRLTVT.

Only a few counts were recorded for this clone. CDR3 DNA sequence: TGTGCCAGCAGTGAACACGGGTTTGGGACTGAAGCTTTCTTT. It is translated as CASSEHGFGTEAFF. The gene calls are TRBV6-1 and TRBJ1-1; D is undetermined. The CDR3 is 14 residues long. Trimming removed 2 bases at V and 5 bases at J, with 12 bases between. Germline loops: CDR1 MNHNS, CDR2 SASEGT.

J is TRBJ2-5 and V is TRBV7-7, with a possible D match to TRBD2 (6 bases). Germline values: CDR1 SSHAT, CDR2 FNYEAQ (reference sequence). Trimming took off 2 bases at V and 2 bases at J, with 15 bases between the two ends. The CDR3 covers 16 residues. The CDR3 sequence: CASSLHSRGGQETQYF. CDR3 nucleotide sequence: TGTGCCAGCAGCTTACATTCGCGGGGTGGTCAAGAGACCCAGTACTTC.

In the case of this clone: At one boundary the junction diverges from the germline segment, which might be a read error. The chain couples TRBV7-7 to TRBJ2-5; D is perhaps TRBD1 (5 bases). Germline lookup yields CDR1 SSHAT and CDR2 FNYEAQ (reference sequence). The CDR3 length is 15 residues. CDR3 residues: CASSLERQPGETQYF. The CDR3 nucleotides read TGTGCTAGCAGCTTAGAGCGACAGCCGGGAGAGACCCAGTACTTC.

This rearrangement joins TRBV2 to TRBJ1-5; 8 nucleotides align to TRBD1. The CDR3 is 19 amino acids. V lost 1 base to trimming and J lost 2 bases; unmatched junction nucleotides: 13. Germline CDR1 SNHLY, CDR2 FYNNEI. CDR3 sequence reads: CASSEVSRGRMIGNQPQHF. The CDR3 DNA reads TGTGCCAGCAGTGAAGTCTCCAGGGGGCGCATGATAGGCAATCAGCCCCAGCATTTT.

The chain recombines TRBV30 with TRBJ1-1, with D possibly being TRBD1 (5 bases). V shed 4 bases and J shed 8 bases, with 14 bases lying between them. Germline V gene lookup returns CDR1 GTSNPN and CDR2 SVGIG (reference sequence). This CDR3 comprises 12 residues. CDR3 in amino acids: CAWTEGRTEAFF. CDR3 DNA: TGTGCCTGGACCGAGGGGAGGACAGAAGCTTTCTTT. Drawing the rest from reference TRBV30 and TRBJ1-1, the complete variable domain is SQTIHQWPATLVQPVGSPLSLECTVEGTSNPNLYWYRQAAGRGLQLLFYSVGIGQISSEVPQNLSASRPQDRQFILSSKKLLLSDSGFYLCAWTEGRTEAFFGQGTRLTVV.

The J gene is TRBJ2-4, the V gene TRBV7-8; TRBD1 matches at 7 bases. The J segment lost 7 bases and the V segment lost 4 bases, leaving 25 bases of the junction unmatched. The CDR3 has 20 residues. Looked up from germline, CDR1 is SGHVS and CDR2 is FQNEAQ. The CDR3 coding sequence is TGTGCCAGCAGCTCGAGGCCCCTTCCCCGTGCCCAGGGGGTAGTTAACATTCAGTACTTC. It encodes CASSSRPLPRAQGVVNIQYF.